Following are 15 T cell receptor beta chains from one sample sequenced in a study of shared clonotypes between healthy human individuals (dated by TCRdb to between 2020 and 2021). Library method: the immunoSEQ multiplex PCR assay. Imported from immuneACCESS, the table was reduced by TCRdb to in-frame sequences with V and J called. These copies leave out some clones; in studies compared against another copy, an unresolved V gene accounts for under half, and the cause of the remainder is not known. Counted in this sample were around 530,000 clones; around 80% of them appeared once. Jointly, the top ten make up 12% of the sample. Sequenced material: PBMCs. Receptors were obtained from a woman aged 40-49 years in good health. Some clones in this sample may be carry-over from other donors' samples.

This clone was observed a handful of times. CDR3 residues: CASSQGRGIGPYEQYF. CDR3 bases: TGCGCCAGCAGCCAAGGTCGGGGAATCGGGCCCTACGAGCAGTACTTC. The chain links TRBV4-1 to TRBJ2-7, with D possibly TRBD2 on 5 matching bases. V was pared by 1 base and J by 2 bases, with 15 bases between. The CDR3 loop spans 16 amino acids. The germline CDR1 and CDR2 sequences are MGHRA and YSYEKL.

Note on this clone: Within the sample, other DNA sequences also encode this same CDR3. The chain recombines TRBV30 with TRBJ2-6, with no clear D. This CDR3 is 13 amino acids long. Trimming shortened V by 3 bases and J by 4 bases, and 7 bases separated the two germline ends. Germline CDR1 and CDR2: GTSNPN and SVGIG (reference sequence). The CDR3, as DNA: TGTGCCTGGAGCGTAAAAGGGGCCAACGTCCTGACTTTC. As protein: CAWSVKGANVLTF.

The V call is TRBV11-3, the J call TRBJ2-1; 11 bases align to TRBD2. Germline loops: CDR1 SGHNT, CDR2 YENEEA. The length of the CDR3 is 15 residues. J lost 7 bases, V lost 1 base, and 3 bases had no gene match. The CDR3 DNA is TGTGCCAGCAGCTTAGGGGCTAGCGGGAGGAATGAGCAGTTCTTC. Residues: CASSLGASGRNEQFF.

This clone was counted once. This chain links TRBV5-4 with TRBJ1-2; 8 nucleotides align to TRBD1. The CDR3 contains 13 residues. V lost 4 bases, J lost 8 bases, and 7 bases stayed unmatched. CDR1 is SGHNT, CDR2 YYREEE, per germline (reference sequence). Here the CDR3 DNA reads TGTGCCAGCAGCCATGGACAGGGCCGGGGCTACACCTTC. Protein sequence: CASSHGQGRGYTF.

The chain couples TRBV27 to TRBJ2-3, with D possibly matching TRBD1 (5 bases). The CDR3 runs to 14 residues. Trimming cost V 2 bases and J 3 bases, with 9 bases left between them. Germline V gene data show CDR1 as MNHEY and CDR2 as SMNVEV (reference sequence). This CDR3 reads CASSLIRGTDTQYF. CDR3 DNA: TGTGCCAGCAGTTTAATTAGGGGTACAGATACGCAGTATTTT.

This clone was counted a single time. V usage is TRBV6-4 and J usage is TRBJ1-1; the match to TRBD1 covers 8 bases. The CDR3 extends over 13 amino acids. Trimming cost V 5 bases and J 7 bases; bases outside gene matches: 6. Germline loops: CDR1 MRHNA, CDR2 SNTAGT. The CDR3 coding sequence is TGTGCCAGCAGTCCACAGGGGGGATTTGAAGCTTTCTTT. This encodes CASSPQGGFEAFF.

This clone occurred a few times. The chain recombines TRBV5-1 with TRBJ1-1, with unresolved D. The V end lost 2 bases, the J end lost 4 bases, and 9 bases lay between the germline ends. The CDR3 consists of 13 residues. Germline assignment: CDR1 SGHRS and CDR2 YFSETQ. CDR3 residues: CASSFSPSTEAFF. CDR3 nucleotide sequence: TGCGCCAGCAGCTTCTCCCCTTCCACTGAAGCTTTCTTT.

This clone was recorded once. V gene TRBV11-3 combines with J gene TRBJ1-1, with D hard to call. CDR3 length equals 14 residues. The V end was cut by 3 bases, the J end by 1 base, with 9 bases between. From germline, CDR1 is SGHNT and CDR2 YENEEA. The CDR3 spells CASSFGTPNTEAFF. In DNA, the CDR3 is TGTGCCAGCAGCTTCGGAACACCGAACACTGAAGCTTTCTTT.

This sequence joins TRBV7-2 and TRBJ1-1; D ambiguous. The CDR3 spans 12 residues. The germline V and J ends were trimmed by 3 bases and 11 bases, with 13 bases remaining between them. CDR1 is SGHTA, CDR2 FQGNSA, per germline. CDR3 sequence: CASSFWQATAFF. In DNA form, the CDR3 reads TGTGCCAGCAGCTTCTGGCAAGCTACGGCTTTCTTT.

The chain couples TRBV5-5 to TRBJ2-7, with 10 bases that match TRBD2. This CDR3 has 15 amino acids. V dropped 0 bases and J dropped 4; count of bases not matched to a gene: 4. CDR1 and CDR2 from the germline V gene are SGHKS and YYEKEE (reference sequence). CDR3 residues: CASSLDIAGGYEQYF. The DNA for the CDR3 is TGTGCCAGCAGCTTGGATATAGCGGGGGGATACGAGCAGTACTTC.

The chain carries TRBV5-1 and TRBJ2-5; a weak D match, TRBD1 (9 bases). The ends were cut back, 5 bases at V and 5 bases at J, with 34 bases in the middle. The germline V gene has CDR1 SGHRS and CDR2 YFSETQ. This CDR3 has 20 residues. CDR3: CASRLGQGYDPAGVFETQYF. The CDR3, as DNA: TGCGCCAGCAGACTGGGACAGGGATACGATCCAGCGGGAGTCTTTGAGACCCAGTACTTC.

V and J are TRBV7-8 and TRBJ2-3; TRBD2 might be the D (5 bases). The length of the CDR3 is 13 residues. Trimming removed 4 bases at V and 2 bases at J, with 7 bases between. Looked up from germline, CDR1 is SGHVS and CDR2 is FQNEAQ. The CDR3: CASSSGDTDTQYF. The CDR3 coding sequence is TGTGCCAGCAGCTCCGGGGACACAGATACGCAGTATTTT.

This clone was observed once. The chain recombines TRBV7-2 with TRBJ2-7; D possibly matches TRBD1 or TRBD2 (5 bases each). CDR1 and CDR2 from the germline V gene are SGHTA and FQGNSA. Trimming left V 1 base short and J 0 bases short, with 10 bases between. The CDR3 contains 15 residues. CDR3 protein: CASSLGQGPSYEQYF. Written as DNA, the CDR3 is TGTGCCAGCAGCTTAGGGCAGGGACCCTCCTACGAGCAGTACTTC.

The rearrangement joins TRBV15 to TRBJ2-4; a weak D match, TRBD2 (5 bases). V shed 0 bases and J shed 0 bases, with 18 bases lying between them. Germline loops: CDR1 LNHNV, CDR2 YYDKDF (reference sequence). The CDR3 contains 19 residues. CDR3 nucleotide sequence: TGTGCCACCAGCAGAGATCTCTGGCAACCGGGGAGAGCCAAAAACATTCAGTACTTC. This codes for CATSRDLWQPGRAKNIQYF. Using reference TRBV15 and TRBJ2-4 for the parts outside the CDR3, the full variable domain is DAMVIQNPRYQVTQFGKPVTLSCSQTLNHNVMYWYQQKSSQAPKLLFHYYDKDFNNEADTPDNFQSRRPNTSFCFLDIRSPGLGDTAMYLCATSRDLWQPGRAKNIQYFGAGTRLSVL.

The table lists this clone with a few counts. This sequence joins TRBV29-1 and TRBJ2-1, with D unresolved. Germline V gives CDR1 SQVTM, CDR2 ANQGSEA. CDR3 size: 10 residues. V lost 4 bases, J lost 9 bases, and 7 bases lay in between. This chain's CDR3 is CSVVVVEQFF. The CDR3 DNA sequence: TGCAGCGTTGTGGTCGTTGAGCAGTTCTTC.